The clone carrying this T cell receptor (beta chain) was counted between two and nine times. As yet, its antigen is unknown. The data originate from a study of metastatic and nonmetastatic thyroid tumors. As for the study in general: The authors compared repertoires across blood and tumor or nodule tissue from malignant and benign thyroid patients. Study-wide findings and caveats: Significantly higher TCR beta diversity was reportedly seen in malignant thyroid tumors than benign nodules, in blood and tumor.

Treatment of any kind had been given to no patient before thyroid surgery. The CDR3 is made up of 15 amino acids. Germline trimming cut 4 bases from V and 0 bases from J; bases unmatched to any gene: 5. From germline, CDR1 is SGHRS and CDR2 YFSETQ. TCRdb reanalyzed the PCR reads with MiXCR. Of over 20,000 clones detected, over 25% appear once; the ten largest clones hold approximately 21%. This receptor was taken from a female donor with papillary thyroid cancer or a benign thyroid nodule (not recorded which). Some clones in this sample may be carry-over from other donors' samples. The sequenced sample was blood. This chain joins TRBV5-1 and TRBJ1-2; TRBD1 aligns across 8 bases. The CDR3 loop reads CASSSGQGANYGYTF. The CDR3 nucleotides read TGCGCCAGCAGCAGCGGACAGGGAGCTAACTATGGCTACACCTTC.